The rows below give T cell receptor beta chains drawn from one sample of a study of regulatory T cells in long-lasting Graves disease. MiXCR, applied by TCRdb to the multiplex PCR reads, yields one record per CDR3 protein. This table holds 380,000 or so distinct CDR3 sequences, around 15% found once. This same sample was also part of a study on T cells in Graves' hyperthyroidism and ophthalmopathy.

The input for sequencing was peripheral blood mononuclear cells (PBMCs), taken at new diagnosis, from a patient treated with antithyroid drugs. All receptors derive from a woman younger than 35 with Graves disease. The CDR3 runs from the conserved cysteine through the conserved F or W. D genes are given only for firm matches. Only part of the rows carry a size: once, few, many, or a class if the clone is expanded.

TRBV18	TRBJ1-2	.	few	TGTGCCAGCTCACCACCGGGGGGTCCTAACTATGGCTACACCTTC	CASSPPGGPNYGYTF
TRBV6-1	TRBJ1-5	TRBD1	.	TGTGCCAGCAGACTTACAGGGGGCCCCGAGCAGCCCCAGCATTTT	CASRLTGGPEQPQHF
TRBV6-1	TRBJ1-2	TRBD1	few	TGTGCCAGCACGGACAGGGACGGCTACACCTTC	CASTDRDGYTF
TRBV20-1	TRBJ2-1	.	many	TGCAGTGCTAGTGAACTAGCAATACTCAATGAGCAGTTCTTC	CSASELAILNEQFF
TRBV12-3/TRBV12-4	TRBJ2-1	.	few	TGTGCCAGCAGTTTTACGGCTCGCTCCTACAATGAGCAGTTCTTC	CASSFTARSYNEQFF
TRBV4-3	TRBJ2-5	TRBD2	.	TGCGCCAGCAGCCCAACGGGACTAGCACAAGAGACCCAGTACTTC	CASSPTGLAQETQYF
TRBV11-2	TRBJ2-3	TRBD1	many	TGTGCCAGCAGCTTAGGCAAGGGACAGACAAGCACAGATACGCAGTATTTT	CASSLGKGQTSTDTQYF
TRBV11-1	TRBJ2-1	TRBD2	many	TGTGCCAGCAGCTCTCAGACTAGCGGGGGGCACAATGAGCAGTTCTTC	CASSSQTSGGHNEQFF
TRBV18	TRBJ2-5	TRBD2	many	TGTGCCAGCTCACCCCTCGGAGCGGGAGGGCAAGAGACCCAGTACTTC	CASSPLGAGGQETQYF
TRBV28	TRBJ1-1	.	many	TGTGCCAGCAGTTTACCGTCTGAAGCTTTCTTT	CASSLPSEAFF
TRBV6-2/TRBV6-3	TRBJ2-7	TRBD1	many	TGTGCCAGCAGCCGCGCCAGGGACAGTAACTCCTACGAGCAGTACTTC	CASSRARDSNSYEQYF
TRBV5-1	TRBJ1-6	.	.	TGCGCCAGCAGCTTTGGTACGCCCCGGGACATCTATAATTCACCCCTCCACTTT	CASSFGTPRDIYNSPLHF
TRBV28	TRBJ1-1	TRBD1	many	TGTGCCAGCAGTTTATTGCGGGGACAGGGGAGGAACACTGAAGCTTTCTTT	CASSLLRGQGRNTEAFF
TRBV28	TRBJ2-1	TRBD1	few	TGTGCCAGCAGTTTTCGATCGCCCGGGACAGCCCACAATGAGCAGTTCTTC	CASSFRSPGTAHNEQFF
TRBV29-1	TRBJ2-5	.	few	TGCAGTGTAACAGTGTACCAAGAGACCCAGTACTTC	CSVTVYQETQYF
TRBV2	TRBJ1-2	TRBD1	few	TGTGCCAGCAGTTTCGACAGGGCTGGCGGCTACACCTTC	CASSFDRAGGYTF
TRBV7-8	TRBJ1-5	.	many	TGTGCCAGCAGCCCTGGCGTGAATCAGCCCCAGCATTTT	CASSPGVNQPQHF
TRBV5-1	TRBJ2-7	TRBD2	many	TGCGCCAGCAGCTTGGCCAGTGGGACTAGCGGCTACGAGCAGTACTTC	CASSLASGTSGYEQYF
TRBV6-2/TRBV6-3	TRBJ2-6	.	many	TGTGCCAGCAGTTATGAGACAAGCGCTTCTGGGGCCAACGTCCTGACTTTC	CASSYETSASGANVLTF
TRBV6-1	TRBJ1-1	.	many	TGTGCCAGCAGTGAAAGGTCTCCCACTGAAGCTTTCTTT	CASSERSPTEAFF
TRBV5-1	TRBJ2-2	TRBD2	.	TGCGCCAGCAGCCCGGGGGGGACCAACACCGGGGAGCTGTTTTTT	CASSPGGTNTGELFF
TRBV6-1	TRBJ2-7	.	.	TGTGCCAGCAGACGCCAGGGAGATAGATACGAGCAGTACTTC	CASRRQGDRYEQYF